This T cell receptor beta chain was profiled in a study of blood T cell repertoires in COVID-19 (dated by TCRdb to the early 2020s). About the full investigation: Samples from collaborators originated in the United States, Italy and Spain and spanned both the acute and convalescent phases of COVID-19. The prospective study material was composed of cDNA or gDNA derived from T cells, B-cell-depleted T cells, or PBMCs. Deeply sampled blood TCRbeta repertoires from subjects exposed to, actively infected with, or recovered from COVID-19 were included in the dataset. A freely available public database, intended as a resource for researchers studying the immune response to SARS-CoV-2, is where the repertoires were released. The samples were drawn from the first 160 participants of the ongoing ImmuneRACE study and from about 1,200 subjects provided by 6 global collaborators. A de-identified subject ID, COVID-19 status, age in years and sex were almost always included in the sample metadata. Where HLA class I and class II types were available, the types were taken from metadata supplied by the sample provider, not from assay-based typing. Paper-wide results and their limitations: The amount of clinical and demographic metadata varied by source and participant and was provided uncurated.

Whole blood was collected in K2EDTA tubes by collaborating institutions according to the institutions' own protocols. For TCRbeta analysis, collaborator samples were shipped as frozen whole blood, as isolated PBMCs, or as DNA extracted from either sample type. CDR1 and CDR2 are read off the germline V gene as KGHDR and SFDVKD. Unmatched junction bases come to 0, with V trimmed by 7 bases and J by 3 bases. Including cysteine and phenylalanine, the CDR3 has 13 amino acids. The kept DNA is CDR3 alone, 39 bases in frame from the first base. The immunoSEQ Assay, a bias-controlled multiplex PCR, was used to amplify TCRbeta CDR3 regions from genomic DNA. Per the authors' processing: The number of nucleated cells in each sample was estimated by amplification of reference gene primers within the assay. Sequence reads were collapsed and filtered to measure the absolute abundance of every unique TCRbeta CDR3 rearrangement. For each sample, productive Simpson clonality was calculated as the square root of Simpson's diversity index across productive rearrangements. Sourced from immuneACCESS, this table was stored by TCRdb with only in-frame sequences that have V and J called. A share of the clones is absent; for the studies checked, an unresolved V gene accounts for under half, and the remainder has no known explanation. D and trimming were read from the DNA, whereas the V and J calls and clone size are those reported in that table. A total of over 85,000 clones appear in this sample, about 88% of them only once. The ten most abundant clones make up roughly 5.1% of the sample.

This clone came up a few times. Its antigen is still unknown. Base qualities are not provided; no much larger clone lies one nucleotide away. Recombination connected TRBV24-1 to TRBJ2-5, with 11 junctional bases fitting TRBD2. This TCR derives from a middle-aged man with acute or convalescent COVID-19. The sample comprised peripheral blood. The DNA is TGTGCCACCAGACTAGCGGGGGAAGAGACCCAGTACTTC. Translated, this is CATRLAGEETQYF.